The 24 T cell receptor beta chains below all came from one sample that was sequenced in a study of siplizumab effects on memory and regulatory T cells. Repertoires were generated with immunoSEQ multiplex PCR, while TCRdb's copy carries only in-frame clones and drops some. The sample yields about 100,000 clones, more than 90% seen once. Sequenced sample: CD4+ T cells sorted from blood. Source of these receptors: a human donor in good health. Some clones in this sample may be carry-over from other donors' samples.

The V gene is TRBV7-9, the J gene TRBJ2-1, with 9 bases aligning to TRBD2. J was trimmed by 7 bases and V by 6 bases; bases with no gene match: 7. CDR3 size: 14 residues. CDR1 and CDR2 from the germline V gene are SEHNR and FQNEAQ (reference sequence). As DNA, the CDR3 is TGTGCCAGCAGTATCGGGCTAGCGGGAAATGAGCAGTTCTTC. It is translated as CASSIGLAGNEQFF.

The CDR3 sequence: CASSLNFIWQGVDGELFF. CDR3 nucleotide sequence: TGTGCCAGCAGCTTAAATTTCATTTGGCAGGGGGTTGACGGGGAGCTGTTTTTT. The chain recombines TRBV7-8 with TRBJ2-2, with 7 nucleotides matching TRBD1. The junction had 16 bases not matched to a gene; V was cut back by 2 bases and J by 7 bases. The CDR3 is 18 residues long. Germline lookup yields CDR1 SGHVS and CDR2 FQNEAQ.

This clone was counted only a few times. The V and J genes are TRBV23-1 and TRBJ2-7; D is undetermined. TRBV23-1 is classed as an ORF, of uncertain function. This CDR3 region has 12 residues. V lost 5 bases and J lost 3, with 8 bases in between. The DNA of the CDR3 is TGCGCCAGCAGTTGTTATCACTACGAGCAGTACTTC. Translation: CASSCYHYEQYF.

This sequence joins TRBV2 and TRBJ2-1, with 11 nucleotides matching TRBD2. With V trimmed by 1 base and J by 4 bases, 12 bases remained unmatched. Germline V gene data show CDR1 as SNHLY and CDR2 as FYNNEI. There are 19 residues in the CDR3. Here the CDR3 reads CASSEEGASGRRRYNEQFF. The CDR3, as DNA: TGTGCCAGCAGTGAAGAAGGGGCTAGCGGGAGGCGAAGATACAATGAGCAGTTCTTC. The full variable domain, in which reference TRBV2 and TRBJ2-1 provide the parts outside the CDR3, is EPEVTQTPSHQVTQMGQEVILRCVPISNHLYFYWYRQILGQKVEFLVSFYNNEISEKSEIFDDQFSVERPDGSNFTLKIRSTKLEDSAMYFCASSEEGASGRRRYNEQFFGPGTRLTVL.

The J gene is TRBJ2-3, the V gene TRBV4-1, with 8 bases lining up with TRBD2. From germline, CDR1 is MGHRA and CDR2 YSYEKL. J was trimmed by 3 bases and V by 0 bases; bases with no gene match: 14. The CDR3 spans 19 residues. The CDR3 region has the DNA TGCGCCAGCAGCCAAGATAATGGGCTTGCGGGAGGATTTACAGATACGCAGTATTTT. Amino acids: CASSQDNGLAGGFTDTQYF.

The rearrangement uses TRBV6-1 and TRBJ2-3; D not resolved. The germline V and J ends were trimmed by 8 bases and 0 bases, with 9 bases remaining between them. This CDR3 region has 13 residues. Germline V gene data show CDR1 as MNHNS and CDR2 as SASEGT. The CDR3 reads CASGEHSTDTQYF. The CDR3 DNA sequence: TGTGCCAGCGGAGAACACAGCACAGATACGCAGTATTTT.

This chain joins TRBV5-4 and TRBJ2-2; TRBD2 matches 7 bases. The CDR3 sequence is 14 residues long. The germline V gene encodes CDR1 SGHNT and CDR2 YYREEE (reference sequence). J gave up 6 bases and V 1 base, and 3 bases lay outside the gene matches. Here the CDR3 DNA reads TGTGCCAGCAGCTTGCTGGGGGGGGCCGGGGAGCTGTTTTTT. Its translation: CASSLLGGAGELFF. Using reference TRBV5-4 and TRBJ2-2 for the parts outside the CDR3, the full variable domain is ETGVTQSPTHLIKTRGQQVTLRCSSQSGHNTVSWYQQALGQGPQFIFQYYREEENGRGNFPPRFSGLQFPNYSSELNVNALELDDSALYLCASSLLGGAGELFFGEGSRLTVL.

The chain joins TRBV29-1 to TRBJ1-2; perhaps TRBD1 as D (5 bases). The CDR3 is 13 amino acids. V gave up 3 bases and J gave up 2 bases, with 10 bases separating them. The germline V gene has CDR1 SQVTM and CDR2 ANQGSEA. CDR3 loop: CSVEGRLNYGYTF. As DNA, the CDR3 is TGCAGCGTTGAGGGACGGTTAAACTATGGCTACACCTTC.

The V call is TRBV30, the J call TRBJ2-5; TRBD2 agrees at 14 bases. Germline loops: CDR1 GTSNPN, CDR2 SVGIG (reference sequence). The CDR3 runs 17 residues. V shed 2 bases, J shed 5 bases, and the junction held 10 bases outside the gene matches. The CDR3 is CAWSPGTSGRVSETQYF. DNA for the CDR3: TGTGCCTGGAGTCCCGGGACTAGCGGGAGAGTGAGCGAGACCCAGTACTTC.

The V gene is TRBV10-3, the J gene TRBJ1-4, with 10 positions matching TRBD1. This CDR3 is built from 14 residues. After removal of 5 bases from V and 4 bases from J, the junction contained 1 base not matched to a gene. The V gene's germline CDR1 is ENHRY and CDR2 SYGVKD. The CDR3 is CAISRTGGNEKLFF. The CDR3 coding sequence is TGTGCCATCAGTCGGACAGGGGGTAATGAAAAACTGTTTTTT.

The chain is built from TRBV27 and TRBJ2-7; D is possibly TRBD1 (6 bases). Germline lookup yields CDR1 MNHEY and CDR2 SMNVEV (reference sequence). V was shortened by 6 bases and J by 2 bases, with 20 bases between the two germline ends. CDR3 length equals 16 residues. The CDR3 spells CASRILRDKVTYEQYF. The CDR3 nucleotides are TGTGCCAGCAGAATCCTCCGGGACAAAGTGACCTACGAGCAGTACTTC.

The chain recombines TRBV30 with TRBJ2-1; no reliable D call. This CDR3 has 14 amino acids. The germline V gene encodes CDR1 GTSNPN and CDR2 SVGIG (reference sequence). Trimming removed 0 bases at V and 2 bases at J, with 8 bases between. The CDR3 DNA reads TGTGCCTGGAGTGTAGACGCCACCTACAATGAGCAGTTCTTC. Its protein product is CAWSVDATYNEQFF.

The rearrangement joins TRBV6-5 to TRBJ2-3; 9 positions agree with TRBD2. Trimming took 6 bases from V and 5 from J; bases not matched to a gene: 9. This CDR3 is built from 15 residues. Germline V gene data show CDR1 as MNHEY and CDR2 as SVGAGI. The CDR3 DNA reads TGTGCCAGCAGGGTTGTTGGCGGGAGGGGAGATACGCAGTATTTT. It specifies CASRVVGGRGDTQYF.

The chain has TRBV4-2 and TRBJ1-3, with D maybe TRBD1 (5 bases). This CDR3 comprises 16 residues. CDR1 and CDR2 from the germline V gene are LGHNA and YNFKEQ. The germline V and J ends were trimmed by 1 base and 2 bases, with 12 bases remaining between them. The CDR3 protein is CASSQGGGGAGNTIYF. The DNA of the CDR3 is TGTGCCAGCAGCCAAGGTGGGGGAGGAGCTGGAAACACCATATATTTT.

The chain employs TRBV6-6 and TRBJ2-7, with 8 bases that match TRBD2. Trimming at V came to 6 bases and at J to 6 bases, leaving 13 bases not matched to a gene. This CDR3 region has 15 residues. Germline V gene sequence: CDR1 MNHNY, CDR2 SVGAGI (reference sequence). The CDR3 DNA is TGTGCCAGCAGCCTCCTAGAGCGGGAGCAAGGCGAGCAGTACTTC. Residues: CASSLLEREQGEQYF.

This clone has a single count. The chain joins TRBV7-9 to TRBJ2-5; TRBD2 agrees at 8 bases. The CDR3 has 17 residues. V was clipped by 1 base and J by 4 bases; unmatched bases: 11. Germline V gives CDR1 SEHNR, CDR2 FQNEAQ (reference sequence). CDR3: CASSLGGATGGRETQYF. CDR3 DNA: TGTGCCAGCAGCTTAGGAGGGGCGACGGGAGGGAGAGAGACCCAGTACTTC.

This sequence joins TRBV10-3 and TRBJ1-5; D is ambiguous. This CDR3 contains 14 residues. CDR1 is ENHRY, CDR2 SYGVKD, per germline. V was trimmed by 3 bases and J by 4 bases, leaving 10 bases between them. CDR3 sequence reads: CAISDEGKNQPQHF. The CDR3 DNA sequence: TGTGCCATCAGTGATGAAGGGAAGAATCAGCCCCAGCATTTT.

On this clone itself: This sample includes further DNA sequences coding for the same CDR3. This chain links TRBV5-1 with TRBJ2-2, with 9 positions matching TRBD2. This CDR3 contains 16 residues. V shed 1 base and J 2 bases; nucleotides not matched to a gene: 3. CDR1 and CDR2 from the germline V gene are SGHRS and YFSETQ. The CDR3 loop is CASSLTSGRNTGELFF. The CDR3 DNA reads TGCGCCAGCAGCTTGACTAGCGGGCGTAACACCGGGGAGCTGTTTTTT.

The chain uses TRBV19 and TRBJ2-2, with 10 bases identical to TRBD2. V was pared by 0 bases and J by 3 bases, with 1 base of the junction left unmatched. CDR1 and CDR2 (germline): LNHDA, SQIVND (reference sequence). The CDR3 length is 16 residues. CDR3 sequence: CASSIELAGDTGELFF. As DNA, the CDR3 is TGTGCCAGTAGTATAGAGCTAGCGGGGGACACCGGGGAGCTGTTTTTT.

This chain connects TRBV5-6 to TRBJ1-5, with D possibly TRBD1 on 6 matching bases. Germline V gene data show CDR1 as SGHDT and CDR2 as YYEEEE. CDR3 length: 15 residues. V was cut by 0 bases and J by 4 bases, with 11 bases left in between. CDR3 sequence reads: CASSLGRGENQPQHF. In DNA, the CDR3 is TGTGCCAGCAGCTTGGGCAGGGGTGAGAATCAGCCCCAGCATTTT.

The chain recombines TRBV11-2 with TRBJ2-1, with 14 bases aligning to TRBD2. The trim removed 1 base at V and 7 bases at J, leaving 3 bases unmatched. The CDR3 consists of 16 residues. In germline, CDR1 is SGHAT, CDR2 FQNNGV. In nucleotides, the CDR3 is TGTGCCAGCAGCTTAGGTCGGACTAGCGGGAGGAATGAGCAGTTCTTC. Translated, it gives CASSLGRTSGRNEQFF.

This chain uses TRBV6-1 with TRBJ2-7; D gene uncertain. CDR1 and CDR2 (germline): MNHNS, SASEGT. V was trimmed by 3 bases and J by 3 bases, leaving 0 bases between them. This CDR3 has 10 residues. Here the CDR3 reads CASSDYEQYF. The CDR3 nucleotides are TGTGCCAGCAGTGACTACGAGCAGTACTTC.

The V and J genes are TRBV15 and TRBJ1-2, with D perhaps TRBD1 (5 bases). Germline-derived CDR1 and CDR2 are LNHNV and YYDKDF (reference sequence). CDR3 length: 16 residues. V was shortened by 0 bases and J by 5 bases, with 16 bases between the two germline ends. The CDR3 DNA reads TGTGCCACCAGCAGAGATCTGGGGGTGGCACGGTATGGCTACACCTTC. The encoded protein is CATSRDLGVARYGYTF.

As regards this clone: At one end the junction does not follow the germline gene, possibly because of a read error. The chain joins TRBV7-7 to TRBJ2-1; 8 positions match TRBD1. There are 16 residues in the CDR3. CDR1 and CDR2 (germline): SSHAT, FNYEAQ (reference sequence). In DNA form, the CDR3 reads TGTGCTAGCAGCTCCTCAGGGGGCTTTCCCTACAATGAGCAGTTCTTC. This translates into CASSSSGGFPYNEQFF.